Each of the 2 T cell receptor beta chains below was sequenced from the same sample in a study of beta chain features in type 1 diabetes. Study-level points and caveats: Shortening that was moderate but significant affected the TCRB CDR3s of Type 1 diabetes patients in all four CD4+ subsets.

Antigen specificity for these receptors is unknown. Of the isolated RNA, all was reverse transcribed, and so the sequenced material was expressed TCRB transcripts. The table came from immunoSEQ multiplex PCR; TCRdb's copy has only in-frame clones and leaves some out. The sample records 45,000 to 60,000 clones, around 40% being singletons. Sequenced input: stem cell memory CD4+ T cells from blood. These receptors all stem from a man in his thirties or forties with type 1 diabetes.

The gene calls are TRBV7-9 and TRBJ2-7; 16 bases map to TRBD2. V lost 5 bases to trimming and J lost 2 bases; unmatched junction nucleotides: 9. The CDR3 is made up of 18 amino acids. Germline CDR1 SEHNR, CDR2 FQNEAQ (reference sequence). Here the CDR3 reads CASSPGTSGRAGTYEQYF. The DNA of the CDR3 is TGTGCCAGCAGCCCCGGGACTAGCGGGAGGGCCGGAACCTACGAGCAGTACTTC. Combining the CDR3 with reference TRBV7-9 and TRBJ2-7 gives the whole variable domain DTGVSQNPRHKITKRGQNVTFRCDPISEHNRLYWYRQTLGQGPEFLTYFQNEAQLEKSRLLSDRFSAERPKGSFSTLEIQRTEQGDSAMYLCASSPGTSGRAGTYEQYFGPGTRLTVT.

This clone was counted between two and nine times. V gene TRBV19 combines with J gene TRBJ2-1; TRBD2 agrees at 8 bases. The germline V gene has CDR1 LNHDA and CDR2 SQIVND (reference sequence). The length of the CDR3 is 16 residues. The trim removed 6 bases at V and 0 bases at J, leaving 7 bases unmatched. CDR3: CASRNPSGSSYNEQFF. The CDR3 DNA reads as TGTGCCAGTAGGAACCCCAGCGGGAGCTCCTACAATGAGCAGTTCTTC.